This T cell receptor (beta chain) was retrieved from a study of shared clonotypes between healthy human individuals. Note on this clone: Its antigen is as yet unknown.

Repertoires were generated with immunoSEQ multiplex PCR, while TCRdb's copy carries only in-frame clones and drops some. The sample records hundreds of thousands of clones, about 95% being singletons. The CDR3 totals 19 residues. J was trimmed by 0 bases and V by 4 bases; bases with no gene match: 11. Germline loops: CDR1 LGHNA, CDR2 YNFKEQ. Whole-study findings and limits: Larger richness was generally estimated for naive than memory subsets. A limitation of the genetic and exposure-history diversity represented arose from few donors.

Naive CD8 cells lacked CD45RO and underwent positive selection for CCR7, leaving out terminally differentiated effector memory CD45RA+ cells. Sequenced: naive CD8+ T cells sorted from blood. The TCR was taken from a woman aged 25 to 39 in good health. The V and J genes are TRBV4-2 and TRBJ2-1; 11 bases are a match to TRBD2. The CDR3 sequence is CASSPPPGLAATSYNEQFF. The CDR3 nucleotides read TGTGCCAGCAGCCCGCCCCCGGGACTAGCGGCAACCTCCTACAATGAGCAGTTCTTC.